This T cell receptor beta chain was sequenced in a study of cytotoxic CD8 clonotypes in ibrutinib-treated CLL. Study details: The patients, under 13 relapsed/refractory and approximately 16 treatment-naive, included around 17 who were IGHV unmutated. Averaging across samples gave about 240,000 productive templates and approximately 87,000 productive rearrangements.

Points from the study as a whole: Baseline values of clonality outstripped age-matched healthy donors and followed circulating CD8+ T-cell counts.

Researchers set a sequencing depth target of 1 in 200,000 to 1 in 1 million T cells. Produced via immunoSEQ multiplex PCR; TCRdb's table is partial and in-frame only. Here the sample spans about 120,000 clones, 50% to 65% being singletons. V lost 6 bases to trimming and J lost 3 bases, with 12 bases between them. The V gene's germline CDR1 is SNHLY and CDR2 FYNNEI. The CDR3 loop spans 13 amino acids. Concerning this clone itself: Its antigen is unknown.

The chain recombines TRBV2 with TRBJ2-7, with D perhaps matching TRBD1 (6 bases). Sequenced material: PBMCs, taken after 24 months of ibrutinib treatment. The origin of this receptor is a human donor with chronic lymphocytic leukemia. CDR3: CASSLGQLYEQYF. CDR3 nucleotide sequence: TGTGCCAGCAGCCTCGGACAGCTCTACGAGCAGTACTTC.